These 21 T cell receptor beta chains share one sample of origin, sequenced in a study of human T cells and chemical hapten exposure. Each CDR3 protein is one row after TCRdb ran MiXCR on the RACE reads. The sample includes more than 85,000 distinct CDR3 sequences, less than 10% of them seen just once. Time point specified: patch test 2, 6 weeks after DPC sensitization. The treatment: therapeutic diphenylcyclopropenone sensitization with weekly scalp DPC. The sample was whole blood, taken in connection with sensitization to the hapten diphenylcyclopropenone (DPC). The receptors come from a woman in her thirties or forties with alopecia areata. Some clones in this sample may be carry-over from other donors' samples.

V usage is TRBV20-1 and J usage is TRBJ2-4, with D perhaps given as TRBD1 or TRBD2 (6 bases each). This CDR3 spans 14 amino acids. V was shortened by 7 bases and J by 15 bases, with 28 bases between the two germline ends. Germline V CDR1 and CDR2: DFQATT, SNEGSKA (reference sequence). CDR3 nucleotide sequence: TGCAGTGTCCCTGGGGGGCCTCGAAATTCCGTAGTGTACTTC. Protein sequence: CSVPGGPRNSVVYF.

This clonotype was seen repeatedly, ten times or more. The rearrangement links TRBV11-2 to TRBJ1-2, with 10 bases identical to TRBD1. Germline loops: CDR1 SGHAT, CDR2 FQNNGV. This CDR3 is built from 15 residues. V was clipped by 2 bases and J by 4 bases; unmatched bases: 4. CDR3 coding DNA: TGTGCCAGCAGCTTAAGACAGGGGGCGTCCTATGGCTACACCTTC. It encodes CASSLRQGASYGYTF.

This clonotype was seen more than once but under ten times. This chain uses TRBV10-2 with TRBJ2-1; TRBD1 matches 10 bases. Germline V gives CDR1 WSHSY, CDR2 SAAADI. The length of the CDR3 is 15 residues. Unmatched junction bases numbered 6, after V lost 7 bases and J lost 3 bases. This chain's CDR3 is CASMLGQGLYNEQFF. The CDR3, as DNA: TGCGCCAGCATGTTGGGACAGGGGCTCTACAATGAGCAGTTCTTC.

V is TRBV6-6 and J is TRBJ2-7; 9 bases are a match to TRBD2. The ends lost 7 bases at V and 4 bases at J; junction bases unmatched: 8. The CDR3 has 14 amino acids. Per the germline V gene, CDR1 is MNHNY and CDR2 is SVGAGI (reference sequence). Here the CDR3 reads CASTIGGGVYEQYF. CDR3 coding DNA: TGTGCCAGCACAATCGGCGGGGGGGTTTACGAGCAGTACTTC.

This clonotype has only a few counts. This chain joins TRBV7-3 and TRBJ2-3; TRBD1 matches at 8 bases. The trim removed 3 bases at V and 0 bases at J, leaving 2 bases unmatched. The CDR3 spans 15 residues. The V gene's germline CDR1 is SGHTA and CDR2 FQGTGA. The CDR3 DNA is TGTGCCAGCAGCTTGACAGGGGTTAGCACAGATACGCAGTATTTT. Its protein product is CASSLTGVSTDTQYF.

This clonotype was seen a handful of times. The V gene is TRBV10-3, the J gene TRBJ2-2; D is uncertain. V dropped 10 bases and J dropped 1 base, with 13 bases sitting between them. This CDR3 has 14 residues. Germline V gives CDR1 ENHRY, CDR2 SYGVKD. CDR3 in amino acids: CATRLLGNTGELFF. The CDR3 DNA is TGTGCCACTCGACTCCTGGGGAACACCGGGGAGCTGTTTTTT.

This clonotype has just a few counts. J is TRBJ2-1 and V is TRBV20-1; a possible D gene is TRBD1 (6 bases). The germline V gene encodes CDR1 DFQATT and CDR2 SNEGSKA (reference sequence). The CDR3 totals 13 residues. The CDR3 DNA is TGCGGGACACAGGGAAACTCCTACAATGAGCAGTTCTTC. Translated: CGTQGNSYNEQFF.

This chain links TRBV12-3 or TRBV12-4 with TRBJ1-5; TRBD1 is a possible D gene (5 bases). V was pared by 2 bases and J by 6 bases, with 14 bases between. The CDR3 spans 15 residues. The CDR3 coding sequence is TGTGCCAGCAGTTTACGGCAGGGACGGGGTCAGCCCCAGCATTTT. It specifies CASSLRQGRGQPQHF.

This chain joins TRBV5-4 and TRBJ2-5; 12 positions match TRBD2. This CDR3 spans 16 amino acids. V dropped 4 bases and J dropped 1; count of bases not matched to a gene: 5. Germline V gene data show CDR1 as SGHNT and CDR2 as YYREEE (reference sequence). CDR3 DNA: TGTGCCAGCAGCCTAGGACTAGCGGGGACCCAAGAGACCCAGTACTTC. Its protein product is CASSLGLAGTQETQYF.

In this sample, this clonotype turned up a few times. The chain links TRBV29-1 to TRBJ1-1, with D hard to call. Germline CDR1 SQVTM, CDR2 ANQGSEA. The CDR3 runs to 10 residues. V lost 4 bases to trimming and J lost 6 bases, with 6 bases between them. The chain's CDR3 is CSVGVAEAFF. The DNA of the CDR3 is TGCAGCGTTGGGGTAGCTGAAGCTTTCTTT.

The chain carries TRBV3-1 and TRBJ2-4, with 10 bases identical to TRBD2. The germline gives CDR1 LGHDT, CDR2 YNNKEL (reference sequence). The junction had 7 bases not matched to a gene; V was cut back by 5 bases and J by 0 bases. The CDR3 is 17 residues long. The CDR3 DNA sequence: TGTGCCAGCAGCTTAGCGGGGGGCTTACTAGCCAAAAACATTCAGTACTTC. Encoded protein: CASSLAGGLLAKNIQYF.

This clonotype was seen ten or more times. The V and J genes are TRBV7-2 and TRBJ2-3; 9 bases are shared with TRBD2. V was pared by 3 bases and J by 0 bases, with 4 bases of the junction left unmatched. The CDR3 length is 16 residues. Germline CDR1 reads SGHTA; CDR2 reads FQGNSA. The CDR3: CASSFMAGGSTDTQYF. The CDR3 DNA reads as TGTGCCAGCAGCTTTATGGCGGGGGGGAGCACAGATACGCAGTATTTT.

This clonotype has a count of ten or more. This chain links TRBV19 with TRBJ2-1; D gene unclear. The V end lost 7 bases, the J end lost 0 bases, and 10 bases lay between the germline ends. This CDR3 region has 14 residues. The germline gives CDR1 LNHDA, CDR2 SQIVND (reference sequence). CDR3 in amino acids: CASKWRDSYNEQFF. The CDR3 nucleotides are TGTGCCAGTAAATGGAGAGACTCCTACAATGAGCAGTTCTTC.

In its sample, this clonotype was seen many times. This sequence joins TRBV27 and TRBJ2-7, with 8 bases lining up with TRBD2. The junction had 8 bases not matched to a gene; V was cut back by 5 bases and J by 5 bases. The CDR3 consists of 14 residues. Germline V CDR1 and CDR2: MNHEY, SMNVEV (reference sequence). In DNA form, the CDR3 reads TGTGCCAGCAGTCCCCGGACTAGCCGCCACGAGCAGTACTTC. It specifies CASSPRTSRHEQYF.

This clonotype occurred many times. The chain links TRBV12-3 or TRBV12-4 to TRBJ1-1; 12 positions match TRBD1. V trimming: 4 bases; J trimming: 7 bases; junction bases outside the gene matches: 4. CDR3 length equals 14 residues. The CDR3 protein is CASSSGQGANEAFF. The DNA for the CDR3 is TGTGCCAGCAGTTCGGGACAGGGGGCGAATGAAGCTTTCTTT.

This clonotype was observed once. The rearrangement joins TRBV4-3 to TRBJ2-7; D may match TRBD1 or TRBD2 (6 bases each). The CDR3 contains 16 residues. Germline assignment: CDR1 LGHNA and CDR2 YSLEER. The V end was cut by 3 bases, the J end by 3 bases, with 18 bases between. This chain's CDR3 is CASSQFAGGAIYEQYF. For the CDR3, the DNA is TGCGCCAGCAGCCAGTTTGCCGGGGGCGCGATCTACGAGCAGTACTTC.

This clonotype showed up many times. V usage is TRBV12-3 or TRBV12-4 and J usage is TRBJ2-5, with D uncertain. The CDR3 runs 12 residues. V gave up 3 bases and J gave up 7 bases, with 9 bases separating them. This CDR3 reads CASSFGPGTQYF. CDR3 coding DNA: TGTGCCAGCAGTTTTGGTCCTGGGACCCAGTACTTC.

The chain combines TRBV12-5 with TRBJ2-1; no definite D call. V dropped 3 bases and J dropped 6 bases, with 9 bases sitting between them. The CDR3 sequence is 13 residues long. Germline V CDR1 and CDR2: LGHNT, FRNRAP. The CDR3 protein is CASGLTLVNEQFF. The CDR3 region has the DNA TGTGCTAGTGGTTTAACGTTGGTCAATGAGCAGTTCTTC.

With regard to this clonotype: A much larger clone is a single base away; this may be a read error. J is TRBJ2-7 and V is TRBV28, with 7 nucleotides matching TRBD1. Trimming took 6 bases from V and 2 from J; bases not matched to a gene: 7. CDR1 is MDHEN and CDR2 is SYDVKM in the germline V gene. The CDR3 extends over 14 amino acids. The CDR3 loop is CASRLEQGPYEQYF. CDR3 nucleotides: TGTGCCAGCAGGTTAGAACAGGGGCCCTACGAGCAGTACTTC.

This clonotype was detected only a few times. The chain has TRBV18 and TRBJ1-6; the D is unclear. V gave up 2 bases and J gave up 7 bases, with 6 bases separating them. Germline V gives CDR1 KGHSH, CDR2 LQKENI. The CDR3 runs to 13 residues. The CDR3 spells CASSPVRNSPLHF. The CDR3, as DNA: TGTGCCAGCTCACCAGTTAGGAATTCACCCCTCCACTTT.

Written as DNA, the CDR3 is TGTGCCAGCAGCCCACTAGGACAGGGCTACGGCTACACCTTC. Amino acids: CASSPLGQGYGYTF. The chain employs TRBV6-1 and TRBJ1-2; 8 positions agree with TRBD1. V was clipped by 6 bases and J by 8 bases; unmatched bases: 11. This CDR3 contains 14 residues. Germline CDR1 is MNHNS and CDR2 is SASEGT.